This passage covers 18 T cell receptor beta chains from one sample sequenced in a study of blood T cell repertoires in COVID-19. Profiled with immunoSEQ multiplex PCR; TCRdb holds only in-frame clones, not every one. Of around 220,000 clones listed, roughly 87% are singletons. Sequenced material: peripheral blood. The source is a middle-aged man with active or convalescent COVID-19.

V gene TRBV7-3 combines with J gene TRBJ2-1, with TRBD2 matching 7 bases. The V and J ends lost 5 bases and 8 bases, in that order; junction bases with no gene match: 9. The CDR3 consists of 14 residues. Germline CDR1 SGHTA, CDR2 FQGTGA. The CDR3 protein is CASSPGLGRYEQFF. DNA of the CDR3: TGTGCCAGCAGCCCCGGACTAGGGAGGTATGAGCAGTTCTTC.

The V call is TRBV6-1, the J call TRBJ1-3; a possible D gene is TRBD1 (6 bases). The CDR3 extends over 15 amino acids. Germline loops: CDR1 MNHNS, CDR2 SASEGT. V lost 2 bases and J 4 bases, leaving 12 bases between the germline ends. CDR3 loop: CASSEFGGLGNTIYF. The CDR3 DNA follows: TGTGCCAGCAGTGAATTCGGGGGGCTAGGAAACACCATATATTTT.

This chain connects TRBV24-1 to TRBJ2-1, with D unresolved. In germline, CDR1 is KGHDR, CDR2 SFDVKD. The CDR3 runs 13 residues. V lost 4 bases, J lost 5 bases, and 8 bases lay in between. The CDR3 sequence is CATSDWLDNEQFF. For the CDR3, the DNA is TGTGCCACCAGTGACTGGCTGGACAATGAGCAGTTCTTC.

The chain carries TRBV11-2 and TRBJ1-1; D unresolved. The CDR3 sequence is 13 residues long. V was pared by 4 bases and J by 4 bases, with 10 bases between. Germline CDR1 SGHAT, CDR2 FQNNGV. DNA for the CDR3: TGTGCCAGCAGCTCGGGGTCCCCCACTGAAGCTTTCTTT. It encodes CASSSGSPTEAFF.

The rearrangement uses TRBV7-3 and TRBJ2-1; perhaps TRBD1 as D (5 bases). This CDR3 has 14 amino acids. The V gene's germline CDR1 is SGHTA and CDR2 FQGTGA. Deletions cut 1 base from V and 5 bases from J, with 9 bases between. CDR3 nucleotides: TGTGCCAGCAGCTTAATGACAGCTAACAATGAGCAGTTCTTC. This gives the protein CASSLMTANNEQFF.

The chain links TRBV19 to TRBJ1-4; no clear D gene. Germline V gene lookup returns CDR1 LNHDA and CDR2 SQIVND (reference sequence). CDR3 length equals 11 residues. The V end lost 1 base, the J end lost 8 bases, and 2 bases lay between the germline ends. The CDR3 nucleotides are TGTGCCAGTAGTATAGCGGAAAAACTGTTTTTT. Its translation: CASSIAEKLFF.

The chain couples TRBV11-2 to TRBJ1-5; TRBD1 matches at 9 bases. The CDR3 contains 15 residues. V lost 4 bases, J lost 6 bases, and 7 bases stayed unmatched. Germline V gene data show CDR1 as SGHAT and CDR2 as FQNNGV. The CDR3 DNA reads TGTGCCAGCAGCTCAAACAGGGGGCGCGTTCAGCCCCAGCATTTT. Translated, it gives CASSSNRGRVQPQHF.

The chain couples TRBV7-6 to TRBJ1-1; 12 bases align to TRBD1. The CDR3 sequence is 18 residues long. Germline CDR1 and CDR2: SGHVS and FNYEAQ. J gave up 0 bases and V 2 bases, and 7 bases lay outside the gene matches. The CDR3 reads CASSLPLGTGGLNTEAFF. CDR3 bases: TGTGCCAGCAGCTTACCTTTAGGGACAGGGGGCCTGAACACTGAAGCTTTCTTT.

The chain joins TRBV9 to TRBJ2-5; D is undetermined. There are 14 residues in the CDR3. Trimming stripped 0 bases from V and 5 bases from J, with 11 bases between. CDR1 and CDR2 (germline): SGDLS, YYNGEE. The CDR3 DNA is TGTGCCAGCAGCGTAGCCGAGTACGAGGAGACCCAGTACTTC. This gives the protein CASSVAEYEETQYF.

J is TRBJ2-5 and V is TRBV2; D gene ambiguous. Germline lookup yields CDR1 SNHLY and CDR2 FYNNEI. V lost 2 bases and J lost 5, with 9 bases in between. CDR3 length: 13 amino acids. The CDR3 sequence: CASSERRVETQYF. In DNA form, the CDR3 reads TGTGCCAGCAGTGAACGACGGGTGGAGACCCAGTACTTC.

The chain combines TRBV19 with TRBJ1-1; D is undetermined. Germline CDR1 is LNHDA and CDR2 is SQIVND (reference sequence). The CDR3 is made up of 13 amino acids. Trimming cost V 1 base and J 3 bases, with 6 bases left between them. The CDR3 region has the DNA TGTGCCAGTAGTATAGGACAACACACTGAAGCTTTCTTT. Translating gives CASSIGQHTEAFF.

This clone was recorded only once. The chain uses TRBV6-4 and TRBJ2-3; 10 bases line up with TRBD1. The germline gives CDR1 MRHNA, CDR2 SNTAGT. V was pared by 4 bases and J by 5 bases, with 9 bases of the junction left unmatched. This CDR3 has 16 amino acids. DNA of the CDR3: TGTGCCAGCAGTGCCCAACCGGGACAGGGGAGAGATACGCAGTATTTT. Its protein is CASSAQPGQGRDTQYF.

This chain joins TRBV7-9 and TRBJ2-5; 7 bases map to TRBD2. The V segment lost 0 bases and the J segment 5 bases; nucleotides outside the gene matches: 3. Germline-derived CDR1 and CDR2 are SEHNR and FQNEAQ (reference sequence). This CDR3 has 14 residues. This CDR3 reads CASSLASGRETQYF. CDR3 nucleotide sequence: TGTGCCAGCAGCTTAGCGTCCGGGAGGGAGACCCAGTACTTC.

The chain uses TRBV28 and TRBJ1-2; weak D call: TRBD1 (6 bases). This CDR3 spans 14 amino acids. CDR1 and CDR2 from the germline V gene are MDHEN and SYDVKM. V lost 3 bases to trimming and J lost 4 bases, with 12 bases between them. The CDR3 DNA reads as TGTGCCAGCAGTTTTGGGATACAGGGCTATGGCTACACCTTC. It specifies CASSFGIQGYGYTF.

The chain joins TRBV7-9 to TRBJ1-2; 7 positions agree with TRBD1. CDR1 and CDR2 from the germline V gene are SEHNR and FQNEAQ (reference sequence). J gave up 0 bases and V 5 bases, and 6 bases lay outside the gene matches. There are 15 residues in the CDR3. CDR3 amino acids: CASSRTGEPNYGYTF. The CDR3 DNA follows: TGTGCCAGCAGCCGTACAGGGGAACCTAACTATGGCTACACCTTC.

This clone has just one count. The CDR3 reads CASSPSGSRKTQYF. The CDR3 DNA sequence: TGTGCCAGCAGCCCTAGCGGGAGCCGAAAGACCCAGTACTTC. The V gene is TRBV6-2 or TRBV6-3, the J gene TRBJ2-5, with 10 bases lining up with TRBD2. The CDR3 runs 14 residues. V lost 6 bases and J lost 6; bases outside the gene matches: 7. Per germline, CDR1 MNHEY and CDR2 SVGEGT.

V usage is TRBV4-1 and J usage is TRBJ1-2; D remains ambiguous. Trimming stripped 2 bases from V and 2 bases from J, with 12 bases between. This CDR3 has 15 amino acids. Germline V gene data show CDR1 as MGHRA and CDR2 as YSYEKL. The CDR3 DNA sequence: TGCGCCAGCAGCCAACCTTCGGCGGAGAACTATGGCTACACCTTC. The encoded protein is CASSQPSAENYGYTF.

The chain links TRBV30 to TRBJ1-6; D gene ambiguous. The CDR3 has 13 residues. Trimming stripped 1 base from V and 6 bases from J, with 7 bases between. Germline V gene sequence: CDR1 GTSNPN, CDR2 SVGIG (reference sequence). This CDR3 reads CAWSGRLNSPLHF. DNA of the CDR3: TGTGCCTGGAGTGGGCGACTTAATTCACCCCTCCACTTT.